Described below is a single T cell receptor beta chain sequence and its context. Its antigen is unknown. Profiling relied on immunoSEQ multiplex PCR, and the TCRdb table lists in-frame clones only, not all of them. Of over 150,000 clones in the sample, around nine tenths are singletons; the top ten hold less than 3%. The data were obtained in a study of T cell responses to AZD1222 COVID-19 vaccine. General observations from the study: Donors were largely white British and mainly female; clonal diversity was possibly underestimated.

V was trimmed by 5 bases and J by 1 base, leaving 14 bases between them. The germline V gene encodes CDR1 MNHEY and CDR2 SVGAGI. This CDR3 is built from 15 residues. This TCR came from an adult in good health. This chain uses TRBV6-5 with TRBJ1-1; D is uncertain. The source material was peripheral blood, sampled on day 0 of AZD1222 vaccination. Here the CDR3 DNA reads TGTGCCAGCAGTACCTCGCGGGTCCGGAACACTGAAGCTTTCTTT. It encodes CASSTSRVRNTEAFF.